The next 32 T cell receptor beta chains were all read from a single sample in a study of blood T cell repertoires in COVID-19. TCRdb's table, derived via immunoSEQ multiplex PCR, lists solely in-frame clones and lacks some. The sample holds about 270,000 clones, about 88% seen once. Sequenced: PBMCs or T cells enriched from blood (not recorded which). The receptors come from a woman between 45 and 65 years old who had recovered from COVID-19.

The chain is built from TRBV4-3 and TRBJ2-5, with TRBD2 matching over 11 bases. Germline CDR1 LGHNA, CDR2 YSLEER. The CDR3 is 16 amino acids. The J segment lost 4 bases and the V segment lost 0 bases, leaving 4 bases of the junction unmatched. The CDR3 reads CASSQDFTSGRETQYF. CDR3 bases: TGCGCCAGCAGCCAAGATTTCACTAGCGGGAGAGAGACCCAGTACTTC.

This sequence joins TRBV20-1 and TRBJ2-4, with D unresolved. V lost 3 bases and J lost 3, with 18 bases in between. CDR1 DFQATT and CDR2 SNEGSKA come from the germline V gene (reference sequence). CDR3 length equals 16 residues. CDR3 in DNA: TGCAGTGCTAGTGACGTTGGTAGCCTGGACAAAAACATTCAGTACTTC. Translation gives CSASDVGSLDKNIQYF.

This clone has only one observation. The chain combines TRBV29-1 with TRBJ1-2; the D gene is possibly TRBD1 (6 bases). The CDR3 consists of 15 residues. V shed 3 bases and J shed 1 base, with 15 bases lying between them. The germline V gene has CDR1 SQVTM and CDR2 ANQGSEA. CDR3 bases: TGCAGCGTTGACCTCAGCCAGGGGATTAACTATGGCTACACCTTC. Translating gives CSVDLSQGINYGYTF. The whole variable domain, filled in from reference TRBV29-1 and TRBJ1-2, reads SAVISQKPSRDICQRGTSLTIQCQVDSQVTMMFWYRQQPGQSLTLIATANQGSEATYESGFVIDKFPISRPNLTFSTLTVSNMSPEDSSIYLCSVDLSQGINYGYTFGSGTRLTVV.

V gene TRBV2 combines with J gene TRBJ1-1, with D possibly matching TRBD1 (5 bases). Trimming stripped 8 bases from V and 1 base from J, with 14 bases between. This CDR3 contains 14 residues. Germline V CDR1 and CDR2: SNHLY, FYNNEI. The CDR3 nucleotides are TGTGCCAGCGCCCGCAGACAGACGAACACTGAAGCTTTCTTT. Translation: CASARRQTNTEAFF.

The chain recombines TRBV6-1 with TRBJ2-2; TRBD2 matches 10 bases. The CDR3 runs to 16 residues. Germline trimming cut 4 bases from V and 6 bases from J; bases unmatched to any gene: 8. CDR1 and CDR2 (germline): MNHNS, SASEGT. Here the CDR3 reads CASSVASGSSAGELFF. The CDR3 bases are TGTGCCAGCAGTGTAGCTAGCGGGAGCAGCGCCGGGGAGCTGTTTTTT.

The rearrangement links TRBV7-2 to TRBJ2-1, with D perhaps matching TRBD1 (6 bases). This CDR3 spans 16 amino acids. CDR1 and CDR2 from the germline V gene are SGHTA and FQGNSA. V shed 3 bases and J shed 9 bases, with 21 bases lying between them. This CDR3 is CASSLRSGAAGVEQFF. In DNA form, the CDR3 reads TGTGCCAGCAGCTTGCGCTCAGGGGCCGCCGGGGTTGAGCAGTTCTTC.

The chain joins TRBV24-1 to TRBJ2-1; the match to TRBD2 covers 9 bases. Losses at the gene ends were 4 bases for V and 3 bases for J; bases not matched to a gene: 9. The CDR3 is 17 residues long. Germline CDR1 is KGHDR and CDR2 is SFDVKD. CDR3 nucleotide sequence: TGTGCCACCAGTGACCGAGTGACTAGCGGTCTCTACAATGAGCAGTTCTTC. Translated, it gives CATSDRVTSGLYNEQFF.

The V and J genes are TRBV7-2 and TRBJ1-1; possibly TRBD1 for D (5 bases). The V gene lost 5 bases and the J gene lost 5 bases, with 15 bases spanning the gap. This CDR3 region has 14 residues. Germline lookup yields CDR1 SGHTA and CDR2 FQGNSA. DNA for the CDR3: TGTGCCAGCAGCCGTCCCGGGGGGGGTACTGAAGCTTTCTTT. This translates into CASSRPGGGTEAFF.

The V and J genes are TRBV6-5 and TRBJ1-4; TRBD1 aligns across 7 bases. This CDR3 comprises 14 residues. CDR1 and CDR2 (germline): MNHEY, SVGAGI. J gave up 4 bases and V 5 bases, and 4 bases lay outside the gene matches. CDR3 sequence: CASSRRDSNEKLFF. CDR3 nucleotides: TGTGCCAGCAGTCGGCGGGACAGTAATGAAAAACTGTTTTTT.

The gene calls are TRBV5-5 and TRBJ2-4; 8 positions match TRBD1. V dropped 4 bases and J dropped 5; count of bases not matched to a gene: 2. This CDR3 is 13 amino acids long. Germline CDR1 reads SGHKS; CDR2 reads YYEKEE (reference sequence). The CDR3 sequence is CASSGRGQNIQYF. The CDR3 nucleotides read TGTGCCAGCAGCGGCAGGGGGCAAAACATTCAGTACTTC. The complete variable domain, with remaining parts taken from reference TRBV5-5 and TRBJ2-4, reads DAGVTQSPTHLIKTRGQQVTLRCSPISGHKSVSWYQQVLGQGPQFIFQYYEKEERGRGNFPDRFSARQFPNYSSELNVNALLLGDSALYLCASSGRGQNIQYFGAGTRLSVL.

The chain couples TRBV5-1 to TRBJ1-6; D unresolved. The CDR3 is 14 residues long. Germline CDR1 reads SGHRS; CDR2 reads YFSETQ. Deletions cut 2 bases from V and 5 bases from J, with 8 bases between. For the CDR3, the DNA is TGCGCCAGCAGCTTTCTACTCGATAATTCACCCCTCCACTTT. This codes for CASSFLLDNSPLHF.

This rearrangement joins TRBV19 to TRBJ2-5; 12 positions agree with TRBD2. The CDR3 has 17 amino acids. Germline values: CDR1 LNHDA, CDR2 SQIVND (reference sequence). Trimming took 0 bases from V and 4 from J; bases not matched to a gene: 6. CDR3 bases: TGTGCCAGTAGTATAGAGGCCCTAGCGGGAGGGAGAGAGACCCAGTACTTC. Its translation is CASSIEALAGGRETQYF.

The chain couples TRBV4-2 to TRBJ2-3, with 9 positions matching TRBD1. The CDR3 is 16 amino acids. Germline lookup yields CDR1 LGHNA and CDR2 YNFKEQ. V was pared by 2 bases and J by 3 bases, with 6 bases of the junction left unmatched. CDR3: CASSQSGTGSTDTQYF. Written as DNA, the CDR3 is TGTGCCAGCAGCCAATCCGGGACAGGGTCAACAGATACGCAGTATTTT.

V is TRBV5-4 and J is TRBJ2-7, with 7 bases matching TRBD2. J lost 3 bases, V lost 4 bases, and 10 bases had no gene match. The CDR3 has 15 residues. Germline CDR1 reads SGHNT; CDR2 reads YYREEE (reference sequence). Here the CDR3 reads CASSNSGRDLYEQYF. The CDR3 nucleotides read TGTGCCAGCAGCAATAGCGGGCGCGACCTCTACGAGCAGTACTTC.

The chain uses TRBV5-6 and TRBJ1-5, with unresolved D. Germline lookup yields CDR1 SGHDT and CDR2 YYEEEE. Trimming took 1 base from V and 4 from J, leaving 12 bases between them. This CDR3 is built from 15 residues. The chain's CDR3 is CASSLFKDFNQPQHF. CDR3 sequence (DNA): TGTGCCAGCAGCTTGTTTAAGGACTTTAATCAGCCCCAGCATTTT.

The rearrangement uses TRBV18 and TRBJ1-1; D not resolved. The germline V gene has CDR1 KGHSH and CDR2 LQKENI. The V gene lost 3 bases and the J gene lost 4 bases, with 9 bases spanning the gap. The CDR3 length is 13 residues. The CDR3 sequence: CASSPLAGTEAFF. Written as DNA, the CDR3 is TGTGCCAGCTCACCCCTGGCAGGCACTGAAGCTTTCTTT.

In its sample, this clone was seen a few times. The chain carries TRBV5-1 and TRBJ2-5; 11 nucleotides match TRBD2. Per germline, CDR1 SGHRS and CDR2 YFSETQ. The trim removed 3 bases at V and 1 base at J, leaving 2 bases unmatched. The CDR3 is 15 residues long. The CDR3 protein is CASSSGLAGQETQYF. CDR3 in DNA: TGCGCCAGCAGCTCTGGACTAGCGGGCCAAGAGACCCAGTACTTC.

This clone has just a few counts. V is TRBV21-1 and J is TRBJ1-3; the table calls TRBD1, which could not be checked here. TRBV21-1 is noted as a pseudogene. The CDR3 contains 16 residues. Written as DNA, the CDR3 is TGTGCCAGCATTACGGGCAGGGGCCCCTCTGGAAACACCATATATTTT. Translation gives CASITGRGPSGNTIYF.

V gene TRBV18 combines with J gene TRBJ1-3, with D possibly TRBD1 on 5 matching bases. V lost 3 bases to trimming and J lost 0 bases, with 24 bases between them. Germline V gene data show CDR1 as KGHSH and CDR2 as LQKENI. This CDR3 has 20 residues. The CDR3 loop is CASSPLLGTGGRNSGNTIYF. DNA for the CDR3: TGTGCCAGCTCACCGCTCCTTGGGACGGGGGGACGGAACTCTGGAAACACCATATATTTT.

The chain couples TRBV19 to TRBJ1-4; no firm D call. Germline CDR1 is LNHDA and CDR2 is SQIVND (reference sequence). Trimming left V 5 bases short and J 0 bases short, with 7 bases between. The CDR3 is 14 amino acids. The CDR3 sequence: CASSSRSTNEKLFF. DNA for the CDR3: TGTGCCAGTAGTTCCAGATCAACTAATGAAAAACTGTTTTTT. Supplemented by reference TRBV19 and TRBJ1-4, the full variable domain reads DGGITQSPKYLFRKEGQNVTLSCEQNLNHDAMYWYRQDPGQGLRLIYYSQIVNDFQKGDIAEGYSVSREKKESFPLTVTSAQKNPTAFYLCASSSRSTNEKLFFGSGTQLSVL.

The chain uses TRBV14 and TRBJ2-1; TRBD1 might be the D (5 bases). The CDR3 is 13 residues long. V gave up 4 bases and J gave up 12 bases, with 16 bases separating them. Germline V CDR1 and CDR2: SGHDN, FVKESK. In DNA, the CDR3 is TGTGCCAGCAGCCGGCAAGAACGGACATTGCAGTTCTTC. Its translation is CASSRQERTLQFF.

The chain employs TRBV15 and TRBJ2-3; D call uncertain. Germline-derived CDR1 and CDR2 are LNHNV and YYDKDF (reference sequence). The CDR3 extends over 15 amino acids. V was shortened by 5 bases and J by 0 bases, with 12 bases between the two germline ends. The DNA of the CDR3 is TGTGCCACCAGCCCCGGTACGTTTAGCACAGATACGCAGTATTTT. The encoded protein is CATSPGTFSTDTQYF. Full variable domain (missing parts from reference TRBV15 and TRBJ2-3): DAMVIQNPRYQVTQFGKPVTLSCSQTLNHNVMYWYQQKSSQAPKLLFHYYDKDFNNEADTPDNFQSRRPNTSFCFLDIRSPGLGDTAMYLCATSPGTFSTDTQYFGPGTRLTVL.

This chain connects TRBV30 to TRBJ1-6; perhaps TRBD1 as D (5 bases). Germline assignment: CDR1 GTSNPN and CDR2 SVGIG (reference sequence). The V end lost 6 bases, the J end lost 5 bases, and 11 bases lay between the germline ends. This CDR3 comprises 13 residues. CDR3 region: CACKGTHNSPLHF. The CDR3 nucleotides read TGTGCCTGCAAGGGGACTCATAATTCACCCCTCCACTTT.

The sample holds one count of this clone. The rearrangement uses TRBV13 and TRBJ1-2; D uncertain. CDR1 and CDR2 from the germline V gene are PRHDT and FYEKMQ (reference sequence). V was cut by 3 bases and J by 8 bases, with 16 bases left in between. This CDR3 contains 14 residues. In DNA form, the CDR3 reads TGTGCCAGCAGCTTTAGATTAGCGGGAGACGGCTACACCTTC. It codes for CASSFRLAGDGYTF.

The chain carries TRBV27 and TRBJ1-6; the D gene is possibly TRBD1 (5 bases). The CDR3 consists of 15 residues. V was cut by 6 bases and J by 3 bases, with 12 bases left in between. Germline CDR1 is MNHEY and CDR2 is SMNVEV (reference sequence). The CDR3: CASRVRGRYNSPLHF. The CDR3 DNA sequence: TGTGCCAGCAGGGTAAGGGGCCGCTATAATTCACCCCTCCACTTT.

This rearrangement joins TRBV7-2 to TRBJ1-2; no clear D. CDR3 size: 11 residues. Between the trimmed V and J ends, which lost 5 bases and 4 bases, there was a span of 5 bases. The germline V gene has CDR1 SGHTA and CDR2 FQGNSA. The CDR3 region has the DNA TGTGCCAGCAGCCTCAGCTATGGCTACACCTTC. As protein: CASSLSYGYTF.

The genes are TRBV5-6 and TRBJ2-5, with 9 nucleotides matching TRBD2. CDR1 is SGHDT and CDR2 is YYEEEE in the germline V gene. CDR3 length: 15 amino acids. Losses at the gene ends were 4 bases for V and 6 bases for J; bases not matched to a gene: 10. As DNA, the CDR3 is TGTGCCAGCAGCCGGGGGCTAGCGGGATCCAAGACCCAGTACTTC. Its translation is CASSRGLAGSKTQYF.

V usage is TRBV2 and J usage is TRBJ1-1; D gene ambiguous. Germline V gives CDR1 SNHLY, CDR2 FYNNEI. V was pared by 7 bases and J by 8 bases, with 11 bases between. The CDR3 totals 11 residues. CDR3 residues: CASMRAYEAFF. Written as DNA, the CDR3 is TGTGCCAGCATGAGGGCATACGAAGCTTTCTTT.

V gene TRBV28 combines with J gene TRBJ1-3; 10 bases line up with TRBD1. V lost 5 bases, J lost 2 bases, and 3 bases stayed unmatched. Germline V lookup: CDR1 MDHEN, CDR2 SYDVKM. The CDR3 extends over 15 amino acids. The CDR3 spells CASSLTGGPGNTIYF. The CDR3 DNA is TGTGCCAGCAGTCTGACAGGGGGCCCTGGAAACACCATATATTTT.

V gene TRBV11-2 combines with J gene TRBJ1-1, with D unclear. CDR1 and CDR2 (germline): SGHAT, FQNNGV. Trimming pared 0 bases from V and 0 bases from J, leaving 17 bases between. This CDR3 has 18 amino acids. DNA of the CDR3: TGTGCCAGCAGCTTAGAGGGCACCTCCATGTTTATGAACACTGAAGCTTTCTTT. Translating it yields CASSLEGTSMFMNTEAFF.

The table lists this clone with a few counts. The chain carries TRBV7-3 and TRBJ2-2, with TRBD2 matching 10 bases. V shed 1 base and J 3 bases; nucleotides not matched to a gene: 8. Germline lookup yields CDR1 SGHTA and CDR2 FQGTGA. The CDR3 is 18 amino acids. The CDR3 is CASSLMPSGSLDTGELFF. The DNA of the CDR3 is TGTGCCAGCAGCTTAATGCCTAGCGGGAGTCTCGACACCGGGGAGCTGTTTTTT.

This chain connects TRBV7-8 to TRBJ2-1, with 9 bases identical to TRBD2. The CDR3 loop spans 18 amino acids. V trimming: 3 bases; J trimming: 8 bases; junction bases outside the gene matches: 17. From germline, CDR1 is SGHVS and CDR2 FQNEAQ. CDR3 loop: CASSFRSRGSGGRDEQFF. CDR3 sequence (DNA): TGTGCCAGCAGCTTCCGGAGCCGGGGTAGCGGGGGTAGGGATGAGCAGTTCTTC.